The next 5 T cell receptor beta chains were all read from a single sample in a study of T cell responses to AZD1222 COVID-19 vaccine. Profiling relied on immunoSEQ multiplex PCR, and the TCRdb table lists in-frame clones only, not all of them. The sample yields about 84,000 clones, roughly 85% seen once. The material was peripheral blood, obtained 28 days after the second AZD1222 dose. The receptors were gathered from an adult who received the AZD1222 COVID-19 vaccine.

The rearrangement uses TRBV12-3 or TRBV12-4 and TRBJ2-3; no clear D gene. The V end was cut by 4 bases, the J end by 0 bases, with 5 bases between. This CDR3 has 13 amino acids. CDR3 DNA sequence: TGTGCCAGCAGTTACGGGAGCACAGATACGCAGTATTTT. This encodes CASSYGSTDTQYF.

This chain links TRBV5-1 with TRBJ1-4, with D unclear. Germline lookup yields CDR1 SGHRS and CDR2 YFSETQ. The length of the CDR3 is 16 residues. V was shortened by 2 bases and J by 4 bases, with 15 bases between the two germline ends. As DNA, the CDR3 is TGCGCCAGCAGCTTTTTTTTTGGGCCAGATAATGAAAAACTGTTTTTT. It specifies CASSFFFGPDNEKLFF. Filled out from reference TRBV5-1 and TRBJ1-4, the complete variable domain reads KAGVTQTPRYLIKTRGQQVTLSCSPISGHRSVSWYQQTPGQGLQFLFEYFSETQRNKGNFPGRFSGRQFSNSRSEMNVSTLELGDSALYLCASSFFFGPDNEKLFFGSGTQLSVL.

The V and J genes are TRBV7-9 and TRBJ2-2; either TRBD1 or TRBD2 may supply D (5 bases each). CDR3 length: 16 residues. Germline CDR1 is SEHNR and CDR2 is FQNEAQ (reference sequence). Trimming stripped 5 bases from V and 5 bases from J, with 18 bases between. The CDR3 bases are TGTGCCAGCAGCATTAGTAGCTGGGGGACGACCGGGGAGCTGTTTTTT. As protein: CASSISSWGTTGELFF.

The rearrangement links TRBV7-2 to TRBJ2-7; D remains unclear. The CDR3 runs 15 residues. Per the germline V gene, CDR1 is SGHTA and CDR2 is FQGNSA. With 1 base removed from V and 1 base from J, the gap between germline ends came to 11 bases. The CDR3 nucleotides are TGTGCCAGCAGCTTAGTACGTCAGGCGTCCTACGAGCAGTACTTC. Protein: CASSLVRQASYEQYF.

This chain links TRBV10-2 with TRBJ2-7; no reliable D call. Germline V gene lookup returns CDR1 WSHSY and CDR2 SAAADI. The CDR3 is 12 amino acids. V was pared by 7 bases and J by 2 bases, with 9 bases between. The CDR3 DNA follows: TGCGCCAGCACTGGCCGGACCTACGAGCAGTACTTC. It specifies CASTGRTYEQYF.